The next 16 T cell receptor beta chains were all read from a single sample in a study of blood T cell repertoires in COVID-19. Here immunoSEQ multiplex PCR was the method, and the copy in TCRdb shows in-frame clones only, minus some. The sample lists under 300,000 clones; roughly 80% were seen once. The sample comprised peripheral blood. These receptors were collected from a young woman with acute or convalescent COVID-19.

CDR3 region: CASSHPMTPKEGTQYF. The CDR3 DNA follows: TGTGCCAGCAGCCACCCCATGACCCCGAAGGAGGGGACCCAGTACTTC. The V call is TRBV3-1 (or the pseudogene TRBV3-2), the J call TRBJ2-5, with D maybe TRBD2 (6 bases). V was clipped by 3 bases and J by 7 bases, with 21 bases between them. CDR1 is LGHDT, CDR2 YNNKEL, per germline (reference sequence). The CDR3 runs to 16 residues.

This clone was observed once. The V gene is TRBV7-9, the J gene TRBJ1-2, with 8 nucleotides matching TRBD1. This CDR3 is built from 14 residues. After removal of 5 bases from V and 6 bases from J, the junction contained 8 bases not matched to a gene. Germline CDR1 and CDR2: SEHNR and FQNEAQ (reference sequence). CDR3 residues: CASSHGQGLNGYTF. The DNA of the CDR3 is TGTGCCAGCAGCCACGGACAGGGCCTAAATGGCTACACCTTC.

The V gene is TRBV6-2 or TRBV6-3, the J gene TRBJ2-1; 7 bases are a match to TRBD2. Germline CDR1 and CDR2: MNHEY and SVGEGT. The CDR3 length is 18 residues. Unmatched junction bases numbered 18, after V lost 3 bases and J lost 7 bases. The CDR3 reads CASSYHSPPRREKNEQFF. CDR3 nucleotides: TGTGCCAGCAGTTATCACAGTCCTCCTAGGCGGGAGAAAAATGAGCAGTTCTTC.

The genes are TRBV2 and TRBJ1-5, with TRBD1 identical over 8 bases. The germline V gene has CDR1 SNHLY and CDR2 FYNNEI. The V gene end was trimmed by 1 base and the J gene end by 6 bases; junction bases not matched to a gene: 5. This CDR3 region has 15 residues. Here the CDR3 reads CASSEGRGRFQPQHF. CDR3 DNA: TGTGCCAGCAGTGAAGGCAGGGGGCGTTTTCAGCCCCAGCATTTT.

The chain carries TRBV7-2 and TRBJ2-1; weak D call: TRBD2 (6 bases). This CDR3 contains 17 residues. The V end was cut by 2 bases, the J end by 0 bases, with 14 bases between. CDR1 is SGHTA and CDR2 is FQGNSA in the germline V gene. The CDR3 nucleotides are TGTGCCAGCAGCTTAATGGCGGCGACTAGCTCCTACAATGAGCAGTTCTTC. Its translation: CASSLMAATSSYNEQFF.

The gene calls are TRBV18 and TRBJ2-5; D is possibly TRBD1 (5 bases). The V and J ends lost 3 bases and 4 bases respectively, with 15 bases between them. Germline V gene lookup returns CDR1 KGHSH and CDR2 LQKENI. The CDR3 runs to 15 residues. CDR3 coding DNA: TGTGCCAGCTCACCTGGGCAGGGCTTGAGAGAGACCCAGTACTTC. Its translation is CASSPGQGLRETQYF.

This clone has just a few counts. The chain couples TRBV2 to TRBJ1-3, with a weak D call TRBD1 (6 bases). Germline V lookup: CDR1 SNHLY, CDR2 FYNNEI. CDR3 length equals 14 residues. V shed 6 bases and J shed 2 bases, with 11 bases lying between them. The CDR3, as DNA: TGTGCCAGCAGCCAAAGGGGGACTGGAAACACCATATATTTT. Translating gives CASSQRGTGNTIYF.

V and J are TRBV7-2 and TRBJ2-5; TRBD1 aligns across 8 bases. The trim removed 3 bases at V and 4 bases at J, leaving 10 bases unmatched. CDR1 is SGHTA and CDR2 is FQGNSA in the germline V gene. The CDR3 extends over 16 amino acids. CDR3 DNA: TGTGCCAGCAGCTTTCGCCGGACAGGGCAGGGAGAGACCCAGTACTTC. It encodes CASSFRRTGQGETQYF.

The J gene is TRBJ1-2, the V gene TRBV5-5, with 7 bases lining up with TRBD1. V shed 4 bases and J 5 bases; nucleotides not matched to a gene: 14. Germline V CDR1 and CDR2: SGHKS, YYEKEE (reference sequence). The CDR3 runs 16 residues. Here the CDR3 DNA reads TGTGCCAGCAGCCCCGGCACGACAGGGCTAGGGTATGGCTACACCTTC. Translating gives CASSPGTTGLGYGYTF.

The chain has TRBV7-9 and TRBJ2-5; possibly TRBD1 for D (5 bases). CDR1 and CDR2 from the germline V gene are SEHNR and FQNEAQ (reference sequence). Between the trimmed V and J ends, which lost 5 bases and 4 bases, there was a span of 20 bases. This CDR3 is 16 amino acids long. CDR3 nucleotide sequence: TGTGCCAGCAGCACAACCGCCGTGGGCAGGGCAGAGACCCAGTACTTC. Its translation is CASSTTAVGRAETQYF.

The genes are TRBV4-2 and TRBJ2-7; tentative D call: TRBD1 (5 bases). Trimming removed 0 bases at V and 2 bases at J, with 11 bases between. The length of the CDR3 is 15 residues. CDR1 is LGHNA, CDR2 YNFKEQ, per germline. This CDR3 is CASSQDRQQPYEQYF. As DNA, the CDR3 is TGTGCCAGCAGCCAAGACAGACAGCAACCCTACGAGCAGTACTTC.

The rearrangement links TRBV4-3 to TRBJ1-6; a weak D match, TRBD1 (5 bases). The CDR3 extends over 16 amino acids. Trimming took 0 bases from V and 2 from J, leaving 8 bases between them. Germline V CDR1 and CDR2: LGHNA, YSLEER. The CDR3, as DNA: TGCGCCAGCAGCCAAGATACGACAGCCTATAATTCACCCCTCCACTTT. It is translated as CASSQDTTAYNSPLHF.

A note on this clone: Other DNA sequences of this sample code for an identical CDR3. The V call is TRBV24-1, the J call TRBJ2-5; the match to TRBD2 covers 7 bases. Germline trimming cut 5 bases from V and 2 bases from J; bases unmatched to any gene: 1. There are 13 residues in the CDR3. Germline CDR1 KGHDR, CDR2 SFDVKD. CDR3 residues: CATSGGGQETQYF. CDR3 DNA sequence: TGTGCCACCAGTGGGGGGGGGCAAGAGACCCAGTACTTC.

This chain connects TRBV7-6 to TRBJ2-3; TRBD2 agrees at 9 bases. The length of the CDR3 is 15 residues. Germline V gene lookup returns CDR1 SGHVS and CDR2 FNYEAQ. Unmatched junction bases numbered 8, after V lost 5 bases and J lost 5 bases. The CDR3 bases are TGTGCCAGCAGCCCCTTAGCGGGAGAGGGAGATACGCAGTATTTT. Translated, it gives CASSPLAGEGDTQYF.

V gene TRBV19 combines with J gene TRBJ1-2, with D possibly matching TRBD1 (6 bases). Trimming took 6 bases from V and 8 from J, leaving 16 bases between them. Germline V gives CDR1 LNHDA, CDR2 SQIVND (reference sequence). This CDR3 has 13 residues. The CDR3 nucleotides read TGTGCCAGTAGCTTACAGGGAGTCGGCGGCTACACCTTC. Its translation: CASSLQGVGGYTF.

This clone was seen a handful of times. This sequence joins TRBV19 and TRBJ2-6, with TRBD1 matching over 11 bases. Germline lookup yields CDR1 LNHDA and CDR2 SQIVND (reference sequence). This CDR3 comprises 17 residues. After removal of 6 bases from V and 2 bases from J, the junction contained 6 bases not matched to a gene. The CDR3 here is CASRKDRGLTGANVLTF. The CDR3 nucleotides are TGTGCCAGTAGGAAGGACAGGGGGCTAACTGGGGCCAACGTCCTGACTTTC.